A selection of T cell receptor beta chains follows, all from one sample in a study of siplizumab effects on memory and regulatory T cells. Some clones are missing from TCRdb's copy, which holds only in-frame ones; the method was immunoSEQ multiplex PCR. The data hold over 55,000 clones, with roughly 83% observed a single time. Sequences were obtained from memory CD4+ T cells sorted from blood. Receptor source: a human donor in good health. Both conserved end residues are part of each CDR3. D genes are given only for firm matches. Rows may omit the clone size; those that give it use once, few, many or a size class.

>TRBV19|TRBJ2-1|NA|NA
CASRGYNEQFF
TGTGCCAGTAGAGGGTACAATGAGCAGTTCTTC
>TRBV11-2|TRBJ2-7|TRBD2|NA
CASSPRLAGGPNEQYF
TGTGCCAGCAGCCCCCGACTAGCGGGAGGGCCCAACGAGCAGTACTTC
>TRBV19|TRBJ1-3|NA|NA
CAIQSGNTIYF
TGTGCCATCCAATCAGGAAACACCATATATTTT
>TRBV6-1|TRBJ2-7|TRBD2|NA
CASSFTSGRYYEQYF
TGTGCCAGCAGTTTCACTAGCGGGAGATATTACGAGCAGTACTTC
>TRBV11-2|TRBJ2-7|NA|NA
CASSSLGQGLYEQYF
TGTGCCAGCAGTTCTCTCGGGCAGGGGCTCTACGAGCAGTACTTC
>TRBV7-3|TRBJ1-2|NA|NA
CASSLEGRVNYGYTF
TGTGCCAGCAGCTTAGAGGGGAGAGTTAACTATGGCTACACCTTC
>TRBV9|TRBJ1-1|NA|NA
CASSLTAGPLNTEAFF
TGTGCCAGCAGCCTAACCGCGGGACCGCTGAACACTGAAGCTTTCTTT
>TRBV5-6|TRBJ1-2|TRBD1|NA
CASSSQQGRHYGYTF
TGTGCCAGCAGCTCCCAACAGGGGCGCCACTATGGCTACACCTTC
>TRBV2|TRBJ1-6|NA|NA
CASSEREGSSYNSPLHF
TGTGCCAGCAGTGAAAGGGAGGGGAGCTCCTATAATTCACCCCTCCACTTT
>TRBV19|TRBJ2-7|NA|NA
CASSIGVRGNEQYF
TGTGCCAGTAGTATAGGGGTACGGGGAAACGAGCAGTACTTC
>TRBV4-1|TRBJ2-7|NA|NA
CASSLSPRQVGYEQYF
TGCGCCAGCAGCCTAAGCCCCAGACAGGTTGGCTACGAGCAGTACTTC
>TRBV19|TRBJ2-7|TRBD2|NA
CASSIMRGATYEQYF
TGTGCCAGTAGTATAATGCGGGGGGCCACCTACGAGCAGTACTTC
>TRBV5-4|TRBJ2-1|TRBD1|NA
CASSLGQGLGMEQFF
TGTGCCAGCAGCTTGGGACAGGGATTGGGCATGGAGCAGTTCTTC
>TRBV19|TRBJ2-3|NA|NA
CASSIYGSTDTQYF
TGTGCCAGTAGTATTTACGGAAGCACAGATACGCAGTATTTT
>TRBV6-6|TRBJ2-3|NA|NA
CASSYGGGKTDTQYF
TGTGCCAGCAGTTATGGAGGGGGCAAAACAGATACGCAGTATTTT
>TRBV7-6|TRBJ2-5|TRBD2|NA
CASSLGVSGRASETQYF
TGTGCCAGCAGCTTAGGAGTTAGCGGGAGGGCCTCGGAGACCCAGTACTTC
>TRBV5-1|TRBJ1-1|NA|NA
CASSLGSLNTEAFF
TGCGCCAGCAGCTTGGGAAGTCTGAACACTGAAGCTTTCTTT
>TRBV2|TRBJ2-7|NA|NA
CASTQSYEQYF
TGTGCCAGCACCCAGTCCTACGAGCAGTACTTC
>TRBV2|TRBJ1-2|TRBD1|NA
CASSRGTGGDNYGYTF
TGTGCCAGCAGCCGCGGGACAGGGGGCGATAACTATGGCTACACCTTC
>TRBV9|TRBJ2-7|NA|NA
CASSVSASLEPGSHEQYF
TGTGCCAGCAGCGTATCGGCGAGCTTGGAGCCGGGAAGCCACGAGCAGTACTTC
>TRBV27|TRBJ1-5|NA|few
CASRRELNSNQPQHF
TGTGCCAGCAGACGGGAGTTGAATAGCAATCAGCCCCAGCATTTT
>TRBV14|TRBJ1-2|NA|NA
CASSQAGAAGYTF
TGTGCCAGCAGCCAAGCGGGGGCGGCTGGCTACACCTTC
>TRBV5-1|TRBJ2-7|NA|NA
CASSLDGRYEQYF
TGCGCCAGCAGCTTGGATGGGAGGTACGAGCAGTACTTC
>TRBV19|TRBJ2-7|NA|NA
CASSTRYGGSYEQYF
TGTGCCAGTAGCACCCGTTACGGGGGAAGCTACGAGCAGTACTTC
>TRBV7-8|TRBJ1-2|NA|once
CASSLDGGVSSGYTF
TGTGCCAGCAGCTTAGATGGGGGGGTTTCCAGTGGCTACACCTTC
>TRBV5-1|TRBJ1-1|TRBD1|NA
CASSPPRQGGTEAFF
TGCGCCAGCAGCCCCCCCCGACAGGGGGGCACTGAAGCTTTCTTT
>TRBV5-4|TRBJ1-2|NA|NA
CASSFWTGIYGYTF
TGTGCCAGCAGTTTTTGGACGGGAATTTATGGCTACACCTTC
>TRBV25-1|TRBJ2-5|NA|NA
CASSERGQETQYF
TGTGCCAGCAGTGAGAGGGGCCAAGAGACCCAGTACTTC
>TRBV5-4|TRBJ2-7|NA|NA
CASSQQGYEQYF
TGTGCCAGCAGCCAACAGGGCTACGAGCAGTACTTC
>TRBV7-9|TRBJ1-2|NA|NA
CASSQGVSEWANYGYTF
TGTGCCAGCAGCCAGGGAGTCTCGGAGTGGGCTAACTATGGCTACACCTTC
>TRBV7-9|TRBJ1-5|TRBD1|NA
CASSPAGTGANQPQHF
TGTGCCAGCAGCCCAGCCGGGACAGGGGCAAATCAGCCCCAGCATTTT
>TRBV30|TRBJ1-2|TRBD1|NA
CAWSTSSGGRSYGYTF
TGTGCCTGGAGTACTAGTTCAGGGGGCAGGAGCTATGGCTACACCTTC
>TRBV5-1|TRBJ1-2|TRBD1|NA
CASSKGQGYYGYTF
TGCGCCAGCAGCAAGGGACAGGGGTACTATGGCTACACCTTC
>TRBV5-1|TRBJ1-5|NA|NA
CASSTDSNQPQHF
TGCGCCAGCAGCACGGACAGCAATCAGCCCCAGCATTTT
>TRBV20-1|TRBJ1-2|NA|NA
CSVAPGDGYTF
TGCAGTGTCGCCCCAGGGGACGGCTACACCTTC
>TRBV7-8|TRBJ1-3|NA|NA
CASSPPGGPEAGNTIYF
TGTGCCAGCAGCCCACCCGGAGGCCCAGAAGCTGGAAACACCATATATTTT
>TRBV4-1|TRBJ1-4|TRBD1|few
CASSQGGQGNEKLFF
TGCGCCAGCAGCCAAGGTGGACAGGGAAATGAAAAACTGTTTTTT
>TRBV5-1|TRBJ2-1|NA|NA
CASSVAGRSYNEQFF
TGCGCCAGCAGCGTCGCCGGGCGCTCCTACAATGAGCAGTTCTTC
>TRBV6-1|TRBJ2-3|TRBD1|NA
CASRRNRGEDTQYF
TGTGCCAGCAGGAGAAACAGGGGGGAGGACACGCAGTATTTT
>TRBV19|TRBJ1-1|TRBD1|NA
CASSKQGVTAIFTEAFF
TGTGCCAGTAGTAAACAGGGGGTTACAGCAATTTTCACTGAAGCTTTCTTT
>TRBV18|TRBJ2-3|TRBD2|NA
CASSGSSGRATDTQYF
TGTGCCAGCTCCGGATCTAGCGGGAGAGCCACAGATACGCAGTATTTT
>TRBV27|TRBJ1-2|NA|NA
CASRTRTYGYTF
TGTGCCAGCCGGACCAGAACTTATGGCTACACCTTC
>TRBV7-8|TRBJ2-2|NA|NA
CASSSWTAGELFF
TGTGCCAGCAGCTCCTGGACAGCCGGGGAGCTGTTTTTT
>TRBV18|TRBJ1-2|NA|NA
CASSPQSRIDDGYTF
TGTGCCAGCTCACCACAATCTCGGATCGACGATGGCTACACCTTC
>TRBV19|TRBJ2-2|TRBD2|NA
CASSSRLGLANTGELFF
TGTGCCAGTAGTTCCCGGCTCGGACTAGCGAACACCGGGGAGCTGTTTTTT
>TRBV27|TRBJ1-1|NA|NA
CASSQQRLGPEAFF
TGTGCCAGCAGTCAACAACGCCTGGGCCCTGAAGCTTTCTTT
>TRBV18|TRBJ1-1|NA|NA
CASLGSKNTEAFF
TGTGCCAGCCTGGGATCCAAAAACACTGAAGCTTTCTTT
>TRBV5-1|TRBJ2-4|NA|NA
CASSPSAGNLAKNIQYF
TGCGCCAGCAGCCCTTCAGCCGGGAACCTAGCCAAAAACATTCAGTACTTC
>TRBV19|TRBJ2-7|NA|NA
CARFPLTSLSDEQYF
TGTGCCAGATTTCCGCTTACATCTCTTTCCGACGAGCAGTACTTC
>TRBV13|TRBJ2-7|NA|few
CASSSQGTYEQYF
TGTGCCAGCAGCTCACAGGGTACCTACGAGCAGTACTTC
>TRBV5-6|TRBJ2-1|TRBD1|NA
CASSSGTGGWHEQFF
TGTGCCAGCAGTAGCGGGACAGGGGGCTGGCATGAGCAGTTCTTC
>TRBV2|TRBJ2-1|TRBD1|NA
CASRGQGRSSYNEQFF
TGTGCCAGCAGGGGACAGGGTAGGAGCTCCTACAATGAGCAGTTCTTC
>TRBV9|TRBJ2-3|TRBD2|once
CASSVGLAALTDTQYF
TGTGCCAGCAGCGTAGGGCTAGCGGCGTTAACAGATACGCAGTATTTT
>TRBV6-6|TRBJ1-2|NA|few
CASRLDGSITF
TGTGCCAGCAGATTGGACGGATCCATCACCTTC
>TRBV6-4|TRBJ1-2|NA|NA
CASSVQQGDGYTF
TGTGCCAGCAGTGTCCAACAGGGTGACGGCTACACCTTC